These 7 T cell receptor beta chains were all obtained from the same sample, sequenced in a study of T-cell memory formation after mild COVID-19. TCRdb called the 5' RACE reads again in MiXCR, with one record for every CDR3 protein. The sample yields about 340,000 distinct CDR3 sequences, 20% to 25% seen once. Sequenced: PBMCs or a T cell subset sorted from them (not recorded which). The receptors here all came from an adult woman who had mild COVID-19 (a few samples of this study predate the infection). Cell type and time point are not known.

This chain uses TRBV12-3 or TRBV12-4 with TRBJ2-3, with D perhaps matching TRBD2 (6 bases). The CDR3 length is 16 residues. With 3 bases removed from V and 2 bases from J, the gap between germline ends came to 15 bases. The CDR3 here is CASSFHFRGDTDTQYF. Here the CDR3 DNA reads TGTGCCAGCAGTTTCCATTTTCGCGGGGACACAGATACGCAGTATTTT.

The chain carries TRBV30 and TRBJ2-4, with TRBD1 as a possible D gene (7 bases). Between the trimmed V and J ends, which lost 7 bases and 0 bases, there was a span of 13 bases. Germline V lookup: CDR1 GTSNPN, CDR2 SVGIG (reference sequence). This CDR3 comprises 14 residues. The CDR3 here is CASGGSVAKNIQYF. In DNA form, the CDR3 reads TGTGCCTCAGGGGGGTCAGTAGCCAAAAACATTCAGTACTTC.

This clonotype was counted a few times. V usage is TRBV9 and J usage is TRBJ1-1; D is unresolved. CDR3 size: 14 residues. Germline V lookup: CDR1 SGDLS, CDR2 YYNGEE. V was cut by 4 bases and J by 4 bases, with 14 bases left in between. In DNA form, the CDR3 reads TGTGCCAGCAGCCCAAGTGGCGGGATCACTGAAGCTTTCTTT. It codes for CASSPSGGITEAFF.

The CDR3 loop reads CASSDVGGGTDTQYF. For the CDR3, the DNA is TGTGCCAGCAGTGACGTAGGCGGGGGGACAGATACGCAGTATTTT. The chain employs TRBV2 and TRBJ2-3, with 8 bases fitting TRBD2. The junction had 5 bases not matched to a gene; V was cut back by 3 bases and J by 3 bases. The CDR3 runs to 15 residues. Germline V gives CDR1 SNHLY, CDR2 FYNNEI.

This clonotype occurred once. The chain is built from TRBV5-4 and TRBJ2-7, with D uncertain. Looked up from germline, CDR1 is SGHNT and CDR2 is YYREEE (reference sequence). V was trimmed by 0 bases and J by 2 bases, leaving 12 bases between them. This CDR3 is 15 amino acids long. The chain's CDR3 is CASSLDGIYTYEQYF. As DNA, the CDR3 is TGTGCCAGCAGCTTGGATGGTATTTATACCTACGAGCAGTACTTC. Filled out from reference TRBV5-4 and TRBJ2-7, the complete variable domain reads ETGVTQSPTHLIKTRGQQVTLRCSSQSGHNTVSWYQQALGQGPQFIFQYYREEENGRGNFPPRFSGLQFPNYSSELNVNALELDDSALYLCASSLDGIYTYEQYFGPGTRLTVT.

The chain is built from TRBV27 and TRBJ2-5; no clear D. Trimming took off 5 bases at V and 4 bases at J, with 14 bases between the two ends. Germline V gene lookup returns CDR1 MNHEY and CDR2 SMNVEV (reference sequence). The length of the CDR3 is 14 residues. The CDR3 sequence is CASSPRTARETQYF. The DNA of the CDR3 is TGTGCCAGCAGTCCCCGTACGGCGAGAGAGACCCAGTACTTC.

V gene TRBV4-2 combines with J gene TRBJ2-2, with no clear D. Trimming shortened V by 3 bases and J by 4 bases, and 6 bases separated the two germline ends. Looked up from germline, CDR1 is LGHNA and CDR2 is YNFKEQ. The length of the CDR3 is 13 residues. The CDR3 DNA follows: TGTGCCAGCAGCCAGAGAGTCACCGGGGAGCTGTTTTTT. Amino acids: CASSQRVTGELFF.